This T cell receptor beta chain comes out of a study of CD8+ T cells in alopecia areata. Findings and caveats of the study: Scalp clonality, together with expanded CD8+ clones among the top 100, fell significantly with tofacitinib. Normal scalp showed lower clonality than lesional scalp, especially alopecia totalis/universalis.

As for treatment: oral pan-JAK inhibitor, 5-10 mg twice daily. Reverse transcription of extracted RNA yielded cDNA, which provided the sequencing template. Using immunoSEQ multiplex PCR, the repertoire was profiled, and TCRdb retains in-frame clones only, with some absent. This sample has around 270,000 clones, with 58% found just once. A note on this clone: Its antigen is not known.

V lost 1 base and J 0 bases, leaving 9 bases between the germline ends. The germline CDR1 and CDR2 sequences are SNHLY and FYNNEI. The CDR3 consists of 15 residues. The gene calls are TRBV2 and TRBJ1-1; perhaps TRBD1 as D (5 bases). Sequencing used CD4+ T cells sorted from blood, obtained at week 24, from a patient treated with tofacitinib. The receptor comes from a human donor with alopecia areata. CDR3 residues: CASSEDQGLNTEAFF. The CDR3 region has the DNA TGTGCCAGCAGTGAAGATCAGGGCCTGAACACTGAAGCTTTCTTT.